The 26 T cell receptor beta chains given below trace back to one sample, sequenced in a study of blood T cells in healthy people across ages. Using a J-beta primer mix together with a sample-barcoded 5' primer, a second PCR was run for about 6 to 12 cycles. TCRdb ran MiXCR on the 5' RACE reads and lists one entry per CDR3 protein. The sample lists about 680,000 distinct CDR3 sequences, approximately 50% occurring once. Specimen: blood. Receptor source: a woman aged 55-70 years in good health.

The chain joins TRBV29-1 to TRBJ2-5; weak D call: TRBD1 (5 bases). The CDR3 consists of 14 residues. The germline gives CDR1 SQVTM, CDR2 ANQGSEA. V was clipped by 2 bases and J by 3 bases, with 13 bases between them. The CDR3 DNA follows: TGCAGCGTTGAAAAGACAGTCATGGAAGAGACCCAGTACTTC. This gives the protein CSVEKTVMEETQYF. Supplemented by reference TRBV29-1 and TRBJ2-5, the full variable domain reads SAVISQKPSRDICQRGTSLTIQCQVDSQVTMMFWYRQQPGQSLTLIATANQGSEATYESGFVIDKFPISRPNLTFSTLTVSNMSPEDSSIYLCSVEKTVMEETQYFGPGTRLLVL.

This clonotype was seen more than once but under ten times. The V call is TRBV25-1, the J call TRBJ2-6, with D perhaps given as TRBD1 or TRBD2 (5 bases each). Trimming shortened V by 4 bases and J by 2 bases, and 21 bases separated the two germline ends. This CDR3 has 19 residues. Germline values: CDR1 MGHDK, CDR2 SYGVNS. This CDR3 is CASSVTGTLRSPGANVLTF. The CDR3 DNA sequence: TGTGCCAGCAGTGTTACCGGGACGCTGAGGAGCCCTGGGGCCAACGTCCTGACTTTC.

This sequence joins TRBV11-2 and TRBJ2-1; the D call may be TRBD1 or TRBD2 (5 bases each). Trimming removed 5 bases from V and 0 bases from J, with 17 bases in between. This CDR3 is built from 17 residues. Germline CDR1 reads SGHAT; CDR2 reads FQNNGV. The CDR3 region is CASSVSRGASSYNEQFF. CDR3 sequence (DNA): TGTGCCAGCAGCGTAAGCCGGGGCGCTAGCTCCTACAATGAGCAGTTCTTC.

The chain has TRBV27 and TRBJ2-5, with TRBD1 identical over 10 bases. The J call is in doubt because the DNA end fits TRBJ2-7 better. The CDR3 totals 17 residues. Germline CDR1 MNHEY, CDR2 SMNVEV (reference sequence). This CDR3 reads CASSDRGQPGRYYEQYF. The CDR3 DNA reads TGTGCCAGCAGTGACAGGGGGCAGCCTGGAAGGTACTACGAGCAGTACTTC.

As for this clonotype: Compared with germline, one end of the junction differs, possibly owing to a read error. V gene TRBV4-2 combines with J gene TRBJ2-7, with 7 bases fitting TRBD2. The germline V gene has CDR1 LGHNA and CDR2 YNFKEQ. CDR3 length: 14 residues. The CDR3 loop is CANSPLRRGDEQYF. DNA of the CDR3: TGTGCCAACAGCCCGCTCCGCCGGGGGGACGAGCAGTACTTC.

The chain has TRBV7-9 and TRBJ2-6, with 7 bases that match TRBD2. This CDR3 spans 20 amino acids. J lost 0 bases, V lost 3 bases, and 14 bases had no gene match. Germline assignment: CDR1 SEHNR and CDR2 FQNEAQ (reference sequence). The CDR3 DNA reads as TGTGCCAGCAGCTTGGGGAGGGGTTACGCGGACTACTCTGGGGCCAACGTCCTGACTTTC. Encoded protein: CASSLGRGYADYSGANVLTF.

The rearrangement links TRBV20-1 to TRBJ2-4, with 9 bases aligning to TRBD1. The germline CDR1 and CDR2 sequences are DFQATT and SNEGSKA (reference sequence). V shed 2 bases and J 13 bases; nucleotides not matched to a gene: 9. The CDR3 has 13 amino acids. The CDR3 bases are TGCAGTGCTAGACCCGGGACAGGGAGGGAGCAGTACTTC. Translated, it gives CSARPGTGREQYF.

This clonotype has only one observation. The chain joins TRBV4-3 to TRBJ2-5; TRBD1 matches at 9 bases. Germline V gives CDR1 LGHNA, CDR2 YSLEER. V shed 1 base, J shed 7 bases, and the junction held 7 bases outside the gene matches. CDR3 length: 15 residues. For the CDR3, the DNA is TGCGCCAGCAGCCAAGGGACAGGGGCTAAGGGGACCCAGTACTTC. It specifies CASSQGTGAKGTQYF.

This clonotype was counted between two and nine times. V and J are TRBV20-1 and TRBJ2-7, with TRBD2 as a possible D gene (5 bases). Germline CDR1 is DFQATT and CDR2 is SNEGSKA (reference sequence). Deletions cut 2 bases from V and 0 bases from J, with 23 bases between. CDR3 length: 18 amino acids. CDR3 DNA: TGCAGTGCTAGATCACCTCGCCCGGAGGACGGAGGCTCCTACGAGCAGTACTTC. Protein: CSARSPRPEDGGSYEQYF.

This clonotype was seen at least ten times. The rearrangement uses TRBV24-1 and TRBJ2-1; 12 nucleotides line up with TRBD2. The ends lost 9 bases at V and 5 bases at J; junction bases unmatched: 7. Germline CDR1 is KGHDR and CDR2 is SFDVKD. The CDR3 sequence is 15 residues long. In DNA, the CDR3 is TGTGCCACCTCTAGCGGGAGGGGGTCACACAATGAGCAGTTCTTC. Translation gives CATSSGRGSHNEQFF.

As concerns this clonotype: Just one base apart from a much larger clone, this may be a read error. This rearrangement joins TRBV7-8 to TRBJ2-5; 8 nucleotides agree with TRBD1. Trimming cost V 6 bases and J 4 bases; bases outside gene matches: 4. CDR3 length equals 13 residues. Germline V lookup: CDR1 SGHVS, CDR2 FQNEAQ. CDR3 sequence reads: CASRQQGGETQYF. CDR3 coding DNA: TGTGCCAGCAGACAACAGGGGGGAGAGACCCAGTACTTC.

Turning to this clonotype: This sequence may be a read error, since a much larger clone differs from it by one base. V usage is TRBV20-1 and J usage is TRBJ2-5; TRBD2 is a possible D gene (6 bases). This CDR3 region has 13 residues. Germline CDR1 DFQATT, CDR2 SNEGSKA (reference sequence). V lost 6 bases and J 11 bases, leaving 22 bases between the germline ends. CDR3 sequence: CSARDLLVNEQYF. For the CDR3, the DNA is TGCAGTGCGCGGGATCTCTTGGTCAATGAGCAGTACTTC.

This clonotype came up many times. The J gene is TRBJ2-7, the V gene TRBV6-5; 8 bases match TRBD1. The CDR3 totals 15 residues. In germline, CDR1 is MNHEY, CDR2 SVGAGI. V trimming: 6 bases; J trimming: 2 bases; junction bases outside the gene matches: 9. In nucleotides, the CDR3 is TGTGCCAGCAGACCTCGATTGGGACAGGCCTACGAGCAGTACTTC. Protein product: CASRPRLGQAYEQYF.

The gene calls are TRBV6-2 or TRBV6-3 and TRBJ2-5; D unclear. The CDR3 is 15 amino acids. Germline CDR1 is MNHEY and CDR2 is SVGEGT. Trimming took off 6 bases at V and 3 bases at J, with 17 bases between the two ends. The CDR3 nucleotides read TGTGCCAGCAGCCCCGTGGGTCTTCCAAAAGAGACCCAGTACTTC. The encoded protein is CASSPVGLPKETQYF.

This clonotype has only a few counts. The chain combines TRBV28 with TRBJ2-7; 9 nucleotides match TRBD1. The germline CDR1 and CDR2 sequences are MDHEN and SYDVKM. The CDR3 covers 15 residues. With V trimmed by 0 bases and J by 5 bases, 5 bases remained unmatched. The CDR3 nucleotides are TGTGCCAGCAGTTTATGGGGACAGGGTTCCAACGAGCAGTACTTC. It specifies CASSLWGQGSNEQYF.

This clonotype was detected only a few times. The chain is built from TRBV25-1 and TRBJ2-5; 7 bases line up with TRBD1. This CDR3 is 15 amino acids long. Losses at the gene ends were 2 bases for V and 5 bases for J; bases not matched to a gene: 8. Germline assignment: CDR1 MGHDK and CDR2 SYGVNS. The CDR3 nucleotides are TGTGCCAGCAGTGAACTTACAGGGGTAAAGGAGACCCAGTACTTC. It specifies CASSELTGVKETQYF. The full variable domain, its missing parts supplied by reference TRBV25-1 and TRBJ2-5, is EADIYQTPRYLVIGTGKKITLECSQTMGHDKMYWYQQDPGMELHLIHYSYGVNSTEKGDLSSESTVSRIRTEHFPLTLESARPSHTSQYLCASSELTGVKETQYFGPGTRLLVL.

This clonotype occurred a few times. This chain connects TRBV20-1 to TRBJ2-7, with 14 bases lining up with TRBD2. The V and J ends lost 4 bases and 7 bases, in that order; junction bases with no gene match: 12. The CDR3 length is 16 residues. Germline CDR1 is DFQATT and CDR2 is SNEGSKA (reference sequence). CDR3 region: CSANSPGTSGSQEQYF. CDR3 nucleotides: TGCAGTGCTAACTCGCCAGGGACTAGCGGGAGTCAAGAGCAGTACTTC.

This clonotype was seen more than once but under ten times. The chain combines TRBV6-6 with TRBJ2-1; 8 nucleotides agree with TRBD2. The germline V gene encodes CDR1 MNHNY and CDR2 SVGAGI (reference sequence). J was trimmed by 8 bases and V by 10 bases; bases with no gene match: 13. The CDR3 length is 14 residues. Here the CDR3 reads CATQDGGRRYEQFF. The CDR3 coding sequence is TGTGCCACCCAGGACGGCGGGAGGAGGTATGAGCAGTTCTTC.

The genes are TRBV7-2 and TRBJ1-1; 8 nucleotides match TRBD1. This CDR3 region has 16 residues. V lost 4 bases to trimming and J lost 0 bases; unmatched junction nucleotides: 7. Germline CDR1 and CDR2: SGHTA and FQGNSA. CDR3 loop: CASSSSRTGLNTEAFF. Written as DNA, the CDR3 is TGTGCCAGCAGCTCGTCTCGGACAGGGCTGAACACTGAAGCTTTCTTT.

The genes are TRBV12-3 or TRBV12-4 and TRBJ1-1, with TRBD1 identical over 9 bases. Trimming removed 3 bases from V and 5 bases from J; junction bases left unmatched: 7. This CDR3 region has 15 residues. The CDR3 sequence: CASSLGGQGKTEAFF. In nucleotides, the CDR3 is TGTGCCAGCAGTTTGGGCGGACAGGGGAAGACTGAAGCTTTCTTT.

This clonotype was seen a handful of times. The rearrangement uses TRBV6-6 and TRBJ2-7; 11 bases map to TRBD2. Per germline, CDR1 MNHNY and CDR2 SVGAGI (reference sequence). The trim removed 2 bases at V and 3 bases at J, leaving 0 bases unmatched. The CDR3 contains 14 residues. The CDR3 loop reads CASSYGTSGYEQYF. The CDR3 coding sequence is TGTGCCAGCAGTTACGGGACTAGCGGCTACGAGCAGTACTTC.

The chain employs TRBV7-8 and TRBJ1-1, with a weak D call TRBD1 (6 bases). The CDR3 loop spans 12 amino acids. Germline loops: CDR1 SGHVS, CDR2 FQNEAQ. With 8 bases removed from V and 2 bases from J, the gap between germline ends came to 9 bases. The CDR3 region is CASGTQNTEAFF. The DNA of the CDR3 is TGTGCCAGCGGGACACAAAACACTGAAGCTTTCTTT.

The CDR3 is CASRKRGRGDTQYF. DNA of the CDR3: TGTGCCAGCAGAAAGCGGGGGCGGGGAGATACGCAGTATTTT. The J gene is TRBJ2-3, the V gene TRBV28, with TRBD2 identical over 8 bases. Trimming took 6 bases from V and 5 from J; bases not matched to a gene: 7. The CDR3 is made up of 14 amino acids. Germline V gene sequence: CDR1 MDHEN, CDR2 SYDVKM.

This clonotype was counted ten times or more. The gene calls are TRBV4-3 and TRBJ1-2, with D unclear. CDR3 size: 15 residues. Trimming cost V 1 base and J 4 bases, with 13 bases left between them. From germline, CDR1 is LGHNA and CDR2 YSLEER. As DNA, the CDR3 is TGCGCCAGCAGCCAAGGATTAGGGCAGAGCTATGGCTACACCTTC. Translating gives CASSQGLGQSYGYTF.

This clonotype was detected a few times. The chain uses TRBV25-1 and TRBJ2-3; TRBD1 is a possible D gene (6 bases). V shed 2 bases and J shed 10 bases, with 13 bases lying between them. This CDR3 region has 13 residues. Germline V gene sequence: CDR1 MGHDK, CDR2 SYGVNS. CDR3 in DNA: TGTGCCAGCAGTGAAACCAACAGGGATGCGCAGTATTTT. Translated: CASSETNRDAQYF. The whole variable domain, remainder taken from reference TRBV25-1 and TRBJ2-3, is EADIYQTPRYLVIGTGKKITLECSQTMGHDKMYWYQQDPGMELHLIHYSYGVNSTEKGDLSSESTVSRIRTEHFPLTLESARPSHTSQYLCASSETNRDAQYFGPGTRLTVL.

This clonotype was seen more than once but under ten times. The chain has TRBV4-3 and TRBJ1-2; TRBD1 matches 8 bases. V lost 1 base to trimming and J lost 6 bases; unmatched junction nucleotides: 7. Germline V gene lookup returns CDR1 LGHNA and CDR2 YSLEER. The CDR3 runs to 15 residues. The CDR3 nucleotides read TGCGCCAGCAGCCAAGGCCTCCAGGGGGCGAATGGCTACACCTTC. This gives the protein CASSQGLQGANGYTF.